These T cell receptor beta chains were read from a single sample in a study of shared clonotypes between healthy human individuals. This table comes from immunoSEQ multiplex PCR, and its TCRdb copy is limited to in-frame clones, with some not included. Seen here are about 2 million clones, approximately 95% observed once, and the top ten hold 0.85% to 1.2%. Input material: naive CD8+ T cells sorted from blood. All receptors derive from a man aged 18-30 years in good health. The CDR3 runs from the conserved cysteine through the conserved F or W. D genes are given only for firm matches. Size values are once, few and many counts, or a class for expanded clones, and some rows have none.

D gene | J gene | clone size | V gene | CDR3 protein | CDR3 DNA
- | TRBJ1-5 | - | TRBV6-6 | CASSRTEYNQPQHF | TGTGCCAGCAGTCGGACAGAATACAATCAGCCCCAGCATTTT
- | TRBJ2-1 | - | TRBV7-9 | CASSSDGTSNEQFF | TGTGCCAGCAGCTCAGACGGGACTTCGAATGAGCAGTTCTTC
TRBD1 | TRBJ2-2 | - | TRBV10-3 | CAISESSPPPGTANTGELFF | TGTGCCATCAGTGAGTCCTCCCCCCCTCCGGGGACAGCGAACACCGGGGAGCTGTTTTTT
TRBD2 | TRBJ2-3 | once | TRBV6-5 | CASRAGTTDTQYF | TGTGCCAGCCGAGCGGGGACCACAGATACGCAGTATTTT
TRBD1 | TRBJ1-1 | - | TRBV7-9 | CASSHWTGEAFF | TGTGCCAGCAGCCATTGGACAGGGGAAGCTTTCTTT
TRBD1 | TRBJ2-5 | - | TRBV7-3 | CASSLIPDRVETQYF | TGTGCCAGCAGCTTAATCCCGGACAGGGTCGAGACCCAGTACTTC
- | TRBJ1-4 | - | TRBV18 | CASSPAGNSLFF | TGTGCCAGCTCACCAGCAGGGAATTCTCTGTTTTTT
- | TRBJ1-6 | - | TRBV19 | CASSWGAPNNSPLHF | TGTGCCAGTAGTTGGGGAGCGCCTAATAATTCACCCCTCCACTTT
TRBD1 | TRBJ1-5 | - | TRBV27 | CASSLSQGEDQPQHF | TGTGCCAGCAGTTTATCACAGGGGGAGGATCAGCCCCAGCATTTT
- | TRBJ2-7 | - | TRBV27 | CASSRVAVAPAYEQYF | TGTGCCAGCAGTCGTGTGGCAGTGGCCCCAGCCTACGAGCAGTACTTC
TRBD1 | TRBJ2-3 | - | TRBV10-3 | CAISGDSPRVDTQYF | TGTGCCATCAGTGGGGACAGCCCCAGAGTGGATACGCAGTATTTT
TRBD1 | TRBJ2-7 | once | TRBV19 | CASSAGTGSYEQYF | TGTGCCAGTAGCGCCGGGACAGGGTCCTACGAGCAGTACTTC
- | TRBJ1-2 | once | TRBV4-1 | CASSPAGLYGYTF | TGCGCCAGCAGCCCCGCAGGGCTCTATGGCTACACCTTC
- | TRBJ2-3 | - | TRBV11-2 | CASSPHPGLIRTDTQYF | TGTGCCAGCAGCCCCCACCCGGGACTTATACGAACAGATACGCAGTATTTT
- | TRBJ1-5 | - | TRBV11-2 | CASSLGQDNQPQHF | TGTGCCAGCAGCTTAGGGCAGGACAATCAGCCCCAGCATTTT
- | TRBJ2-7 | - | TRBV28 | CASSPEGEMSSYEQYF | TGTGCCAGCAGCCCCGAAGGGGAAATGAGCTCCTACGAGCAGTACTTC
TRBD1 | TRBJ1-5 | - | TRBV5-8 | CASSLDGTGAQPQHF | TGTGCCAGCAGCTTGGATGGGACAGGGGCTCAGCCCCAGCATTTT
- | TRBJ2-1 | few | TRBV9 | CASERDNEQFF | TGTGCCAGTGAGCGGGACAATGAGCAGTTCTTC
TRBD2 | TRBJ2-3 | - | TRBV7-2 | CASSLTTSGSSDTQYF | TGTGCCAGCAGCCTGACCACTAGCGGGAGTTCAGATACGCAGTATTTT
TRBD2 | TRBJ2-1 | - | TRBV10-3 | CAISEVSGVSYNEQFF | TGTGCCATCAGTGAGGTTAGCGGGGTCAGCTACAATGAGCAGTTCTTC
TRBD2 | TRBJ2-7 | - | TRBV13 | CASSWSTSGGSYEQYF | TGTGCCAGCAGCTGGTCAACTAGCGGGGGATCCTACGAGCAGTACTTC
- | TRBJ1-1 | - | TRBV6-6 | CASRRGGNTEAFF | TGTGCCTCAAGGCGGGGGGGAAACACTGAAGCTTTCTTT
TRBD1 | TRBJ2-1 | - | TRBV10-3 | CAISEDLGQVYNEQFF | TGTGCCATCAGTGAGGACTTGGGACAGGTCTACAATGAGCAGTTCTTC
- | TRBJ2-7 | - | TRBV7-6 | CASSLVEHGAEQYF | TGTGCCAGCAGCTTAGTCGAACACGGGGCCGAGCAGTACTTC
- | TRBJ2-3 | - | TRBV30 | CAWEGSSGTDTQYF | TGTGCCTGGGAGGGTTCTAGCGGCACAGATACGCAGTATTTT
- | TRBJ1-2 | - | TRBV6-1 | CASSEIGVLGYTF | TGTGCCAGCAGTGAAATTGGGGTGCTTGGCTACACCTTC
- | TRBJ2-7 | once | TRBV9 | CASSVEGQTYEQYF | TGTGCCAGCAGCGTAGAGGGACAAACCTACGAGCAGTACTTC
- | TRBJ2-3 | - | TRBV29-1 | CSADSGPLTDTQYF | TGCAGCGCAGACTCCGGGCCCCTCACAGATACGCAGTATTTT
TRBD1 | TRBJ1-1 | - | TRBV5-1 | CASSWWTGKNTEAFF | TGCGCCAGCAGCTGGTGGACAGGGAAAAACACTGAAGCTTTCTTT
- | TRBJ2-3 | once | TRBV6-6 | CASSSARGHTDTQYF | TGTGCCAGCAGTTCCGCCCGGGGCCACACAGATACGCAGTATTTT
TRBD2 | TRBJ2-5 | once | TRBV15 | CATSRSSGGLEETQYF | TGTGCCACCAGCAGATCTAGCGGGGGGCTAGAAGAGACCCAGTACTTC
- | TRBJ2-2 | - | TRBV5-1 | CASSLAGITGELFF | TGCGCCAGCAGCTTGGCAGGGATTACCGGGGAGCTGTTTTTT
TRBD2 | TRBJ2-7 | - | TRBV19 | CASSLAGEGTYEQYF | TGTGCCAGTAGTTTAGCGGGAGAGGGGACCTACGAGCAGTACTTC